These 19 T cell receptor beta chains came from one sample sequenced in a study of blood T cell repertoires in COVID-19. Some clones are missing from TCRdb's copy, which holds only in-frame ones; the method was immunoSEQ multiplex PCR. This sample has some 290,000 clones, with less than 90% found just once. Sample: peripheral blood. The receptors shown here come from a woman in her 30s with COVID-19, enrolled during active disease.

The rearrangement links TRBV7-8 to TRBJ2-2, with 7 bases aligning to TRBD2. In germline, CDR1 is SGHVS, CDR2 FQNEAQ. Trimming cost V 5 bases and J 0 bases; bases outside gene matches: 3. The CDR3 is 15 residues long. CDR3 region: CASSRLAPNTGELFF. Written as DNA, the CDR3 is TGTGCCAGCAGCCGACTAGCCCCGAACACCGGGGAGCTGTTTTTT.

This clone was found once. The chain couples TRBV6-5 to TRBJ1-2; D is possibly TRBD1 (5 bases). The CDR3 covers 13 residues. The germline V gene has CDR1 MNHEY and CDR2 SVGAGI. Trimming removed 2 bases from V and 14 bases from J, with 18 bases in between. The CDR3 reads CASSYTQEGQGTF. The CDR3, as DNA: TGTGCCAGCAGTTACACCCAGGAGGGGCAAGGGACCTTC.

This clone was observed once. The V gene is TRBV4-2, the J gene TRBJ2-7; D might be TRBD1 (6 bases). Trimming removed 0 bases from V and 3 bases from J, with 18 bases in between. The CDR3 has 17 residues. Germline values: CDR1 LGHNA, CDR2 YNFKEQ. The CDR3 spells CASSQDPSWDTLYEQYF. As DNA, the CDR3 is TGTGCCAGCAGCCAAGATCCCTCCTGGGACACCCTCTACGAGCAGTACTTC.

The J gene is TRBJ2-7, the V gene TRBV18; maybe TRBD1 (6 bases). Germline assignment: CDR1 KGHSH and CDR2 LQKENI. V lost 4 bases, J lost 4 bases, and 14 bases lay in between. There are 14 residues in the CDR3. The CDR3 reads CASSLSQGNYEQYF. In nucleotides, the CDR3 is TGTGCCAGCTCACTATCCCAGGGGAATTACGAGCAGTACTTC.

The CDR3 here is CASSWRGGFAGYTF. The CDR3 bases are TGTGCCAGTTCGTGGAGGGGTGGATTTGCTGGCTACACCTTC. The chain recombines TRBV19 with TRBJ1-2; perhaps TRBD1 as D (5 bases). V lost 8 bases and J lost 7, with 20 bases in between. This CDR3 contains 14 residues. Germline V gene lookup returns CDR1 LNHDA and CDR2 SQIVND (reference sequence).

The chain carries TRBV27 and TRBJ2-3, with 11 nucleotides matching TRBD2. Trimming at V came to 8 bases and at J to 2 bases, leaving 12 bases not matched to a gene. Germline lookup yields CDR1 MNHEY and CDR2 SMNVEV (reference sequence). This CDR3 comprises 17 residues. The CDR3 here is CASLAGGPSYSTDTQYF. The CDR3 DNA is TGTGCCAGCCTAGCGGGGGGCCCCTCCTATTCCACAGATACGCAGTATTTT.

The rearrangement uses TRBV7-9 and TRBJ1-1, with 7 bases aligning to TRBD1. Germline CDR1 and CDR2: SEHNR and FQNEAQ (reference sequence). V shed 1 base and J 4 bases; nucleotides not matched to a gene: 6. The CDR3 covers 15 residues. DNA of the CDR3: TGTGCCAGCAGCTTAGAACAGGGGTGGGGCACTGAAGCTTTCTTT. As protein: CASSLEQGWGTEAFF.

The V and J genes are TRBV24-1 and TRBJ2-1, with TRBD2 identical over 16 bases. Germline CDR1 is KGHDR and CDR2 is SFDVKD. The CDR3 loop spans 21 amino acids. The V and J ends lost 1 base and 6 bases, in that order; junction bases with no gene match: 14. The CDR3 loop is CATSDLGGTSGGAFLRNEQFF. The CDR3 bases are TGTGCCACCAGTGATTTAGGTGGGACTAGCGGGGGGGCATTTTTACGCAATGAGCAGTTCTTC.

The gene calls are TRBV19 and TRBJ1-1; a weak D match, TRBD1 (6 bases). Germline loops: CDR1 LNHDA, CDR2 SQIVND (reference sequence). The CDR3 is 13 residues long. Trimming took off 8 bases at V and 3 bases at J, with 13 bases between the two ends. CDR3 coding DNA: TGTGCCAGTGGTCCCACAGGGCACACTGAAGCTTTCTTT. It encodes CASGPTGHTEAFF. Complete variable domain (other parts from reference TRBV19 and TRBJ1-1): DGGITQSPKYLFRKEGQNVTLSCEQNLNHDAMYWYRQDPGQGLRLIYYSQIVNDFQKGDIAEGYSVSREKKESFPLTVTSAQKNPTAFYLCASGPTGHTEAFFGQGTRLTVV.

The chain employs TRBV27 and TRBJ2-7; a weak D match, TRBD1 (6 bases). This CDR3 is 16 amino acids long. V lost 0 bases, J lost 0 bases, and 12 bases lay in between. Germline assignment: CDR1 MNHEY and CDR2 SMNVEV (reference sequence). CDR3 nucleotide sequence: TGTGCCAGCAGTTTATCTTGGGGGCTAGGCTCCTACGAGCAGTACTTC. Translating gives CASSLSWGLGSYEQYF.

The chain employs TRBV15 and TRBJ2-7, with 9 bases aligning to TRBD2. The germline V gene has CDR1 LNHNV and CDR2 YYDKDF (reference sequence). V lost 1 base to trimming and J lost 4 bases; unmatched junction nucleotides: 2. The CDR3 extends over 14 amino acids. The DNA for the CDR3 is TGTGCCACCAGCAGAGCCAGCGGGGGGTACGAGCAGTACTTC. Protein sequence: CATSRASGGYEQYF.

This chain links TRBV28 with TRBJ2-7; 8 bases align to TRBD1. CDR1 and CDR2 from the germline V gene are MDHEN and SYDVKM. The CDR3 consists of 18 residues. Trimming at V came to 5 bases and at J to 3 bases, leaving 18 bases not matched to a gene. As DNA, the CDR3 is TGTGCCAGCAGTCCGAACCCCGCAGGACAGGGATATTTCTACGAGCAGTACTTC. Encoded protein: CASSPNPAGQGYFYEQYF.

This sequence joins TRBV3-1 (or the pseudogene TRBV3-2) and TRBJ2-5, with D perhaps TRBD2 (6 bases). Germline V gene data show CDR1 as LGHDT and CDR2 as YNNKEL (reference sequence). V lost 5 bases and J lost 5, with 21 bases in between. This CDR3 has 16 amino acids. The DNA of the CDR3 is TGTGCCAGCAGCGACTGGGGGGATGGCGGTAGGGAGACCCAGTACTTC. Its protein product is CASSDWGDGGRETQYF.

This clone occurred a few times. The V call is TRBV5-4, the J call TRBJ1-6; D is unresolved. Between the trimmed V and J ends, which lost 1 base and 0 bases, there was a span of 2 bases. This CDR3 is 14 amino acids long. The germline V gene encodes CDR1 SGHNT and CDR2 YYREEE (reference sequence). The CDR3 loop reads CASSLYSYNSPLHF. CDR3 nucleotide sequence: TGTGCCAGCAGCTTGTACTCCTATAATTCACCCCTCCACTTT.

The V and J genes are TRBV7-9 and TRBJ1-1, with a possible D match to TRBD1 (6 bases). V was trimmed by 1 base and J by 7 bases, leaving 13 bases between them. Germline-derived CDR1 and CDR2 are SEHNR and FQNEAQ (reference sequence). This CDR3 region has 14 residues. The CDR3 reads CASSLERGADEAFF. The DNA for the CDR3 is TGTGCCAGCAGCTTAGAACGGGGGGCGGATGAAGCTTTCTTT.

This clone has just one count. The rearrangement uses TRBV9 and TRBJ2-7; D is ambiguous. V was shortened by 0 bases and J by 2 bases, with 15 bases between the two germline ends. Germline CDR1 reads SGDLS; CDR2 reads YYNGEE. This CDR3 spans 16 amino acids. Here the CDR3 reads CASSVVSIPHPYEQYF. In nucleotides, the CDR3 is TGTGCCAGCAGCGTAGTATCTATCCCCCATCCCTACGAGCAGTACTTC.

V is TRBV19 and J is TRBJ1-2; 7 bases agree with TRBD1. Germline values: CDR1 LNHDA, CDR2 SQIVND (reference sequence). The CDR3 extends over 14 amino acids. Trimming at V came to 6 bases and at J to 5 bases, leaving 9 bases not matched to a gene. The CDR3 DNA reads TGTGCCAGTAGCCGGTCCGGGACAGAGTATGGCTACACCTTC. Encoded protein: CASSRSGTEYGYTF.

The sample holds a few counts of this clone. Different DNA sequences within this sample yield the same CDR3. V is TRBV5-1 and J is TRBJ1-6, with TRBD1 as a possible D gene (6 bases). This CDR3 comprises 16 residues. The ends were cut back, 3 bases at V and 0 bases at J, with 10 bases in the middle. Germline V gene sequence: CDR1 SGHRS, CDR2 YFSETQ. CDR3 DNA: TGCGCCAGCAGCTCACAGGGAAGCTCCTATAATTCACCCCTCCACTTT. As protein: CASSSQGSSYNSPLHF.

The chain couples TRBV6-5 to TRBJ2-7; the D gene is possibly TRBD1 (6 bases). There are 14 residues in the CDR3. Trimming took 6 bases from V and 3 from J, leaving 15 bases between them. CDR1 and CDR2 (germline): MNHEY, SVGAGI. The CDR3 DNA reads TGTGCCAGCAGCATACAGGGTGTAGGCTACGAGCAGTACTTC. As protein: CASSIQGVGYEQYF.